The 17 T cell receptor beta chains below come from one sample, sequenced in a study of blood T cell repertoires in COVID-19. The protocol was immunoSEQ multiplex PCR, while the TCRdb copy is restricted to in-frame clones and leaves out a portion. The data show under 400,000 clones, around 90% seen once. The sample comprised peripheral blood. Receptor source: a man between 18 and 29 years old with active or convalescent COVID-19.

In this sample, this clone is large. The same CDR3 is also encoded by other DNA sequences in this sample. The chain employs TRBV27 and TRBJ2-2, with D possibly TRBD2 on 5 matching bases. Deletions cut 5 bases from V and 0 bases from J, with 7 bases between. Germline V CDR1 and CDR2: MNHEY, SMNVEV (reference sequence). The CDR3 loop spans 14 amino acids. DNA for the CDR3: TGTGCCAGCAGTCTTAGCGCGAACACCGGGGAGCTGTTTTTT. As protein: CASSLSANTGELFF.

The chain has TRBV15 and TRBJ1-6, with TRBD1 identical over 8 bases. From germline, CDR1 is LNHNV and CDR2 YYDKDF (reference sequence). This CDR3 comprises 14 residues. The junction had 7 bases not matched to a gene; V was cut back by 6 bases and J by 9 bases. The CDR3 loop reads CATSSGRGLSPLHF. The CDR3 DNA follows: TGTGCCACCAGTAGCGGCAGGGGGCTTTCACCCCTCCACTTT.

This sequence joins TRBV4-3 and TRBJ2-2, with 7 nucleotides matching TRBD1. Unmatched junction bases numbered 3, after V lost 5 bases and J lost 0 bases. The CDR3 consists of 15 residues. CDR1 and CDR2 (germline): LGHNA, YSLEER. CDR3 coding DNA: TGCGCCAGCAGCGCAGGGGGTACGAACACCGGGGAGCTGTTTTTT. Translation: CASSAGGTNTGELFF.

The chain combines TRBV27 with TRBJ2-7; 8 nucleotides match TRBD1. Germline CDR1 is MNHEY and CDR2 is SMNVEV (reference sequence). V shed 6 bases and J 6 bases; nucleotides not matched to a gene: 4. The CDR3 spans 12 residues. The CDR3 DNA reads TGTGCCAGCAGCCGTACAGGGGGCGAGCAGTACTTC. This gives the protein CASSRTGGEQYF.

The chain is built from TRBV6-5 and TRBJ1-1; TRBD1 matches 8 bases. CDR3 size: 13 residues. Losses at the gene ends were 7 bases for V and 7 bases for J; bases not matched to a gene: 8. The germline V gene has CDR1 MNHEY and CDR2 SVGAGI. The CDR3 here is CASTPGRGREAFF. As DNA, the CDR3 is TGTGCCAGCACCCCGGGCAGGGGGCGTGAAGCTTTCTTT.

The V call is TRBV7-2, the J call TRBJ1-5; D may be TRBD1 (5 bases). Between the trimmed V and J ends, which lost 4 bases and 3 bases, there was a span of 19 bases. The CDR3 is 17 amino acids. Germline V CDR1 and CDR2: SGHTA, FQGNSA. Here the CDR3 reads CASSSGHWGVVNQPQHF. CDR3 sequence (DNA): TGTGCCAGCAGCTCTGGACACTGGGGGGTAGTCAATCAGCCCCAGCATTTT.

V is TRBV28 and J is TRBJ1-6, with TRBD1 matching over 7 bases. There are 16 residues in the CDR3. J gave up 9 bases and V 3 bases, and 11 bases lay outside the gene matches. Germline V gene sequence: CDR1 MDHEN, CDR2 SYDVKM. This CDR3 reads CASSLTGKPNGSPLHF. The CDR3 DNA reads TGTGCCAGCAGTTTGACAGGGAAACCTAATGGTTCACCCCTCCACTTT. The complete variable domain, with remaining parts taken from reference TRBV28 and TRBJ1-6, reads DVKVTQSSRYLVKRTGEKVFLECVQDMDHENMFWYRQDPGLGLRLIYFSYDVKMKEKGDIPEGYSVSREKKERFSLILESASTNQTSMYLCASSLTGKPNGSPLHFGNGTRLTVT.

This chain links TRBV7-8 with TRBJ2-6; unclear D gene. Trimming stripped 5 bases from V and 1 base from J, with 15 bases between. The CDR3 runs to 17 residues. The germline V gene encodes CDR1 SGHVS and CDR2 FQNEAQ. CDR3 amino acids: CASSPWAQTSGANVLTF. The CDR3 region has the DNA TGTGCCAGCAGCCCCTGGGCCCAAACTTCTGGGGCCAACGTCCTGACTTTC.

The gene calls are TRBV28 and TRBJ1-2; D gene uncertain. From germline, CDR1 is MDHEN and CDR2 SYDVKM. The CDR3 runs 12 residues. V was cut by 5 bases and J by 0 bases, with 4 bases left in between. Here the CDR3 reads CASSEANYGYTF. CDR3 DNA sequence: TGTGCCAGCAGTGAGGCTAACTATGGCTACACCTTC.

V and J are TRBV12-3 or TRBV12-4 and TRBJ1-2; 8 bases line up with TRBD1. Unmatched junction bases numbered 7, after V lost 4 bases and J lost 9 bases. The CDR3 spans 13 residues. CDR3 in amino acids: CASSSDRASSYTF. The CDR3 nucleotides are TGTGCCAGCAGTTCGGACAGGGCGAGTAGCTACACCTTC.

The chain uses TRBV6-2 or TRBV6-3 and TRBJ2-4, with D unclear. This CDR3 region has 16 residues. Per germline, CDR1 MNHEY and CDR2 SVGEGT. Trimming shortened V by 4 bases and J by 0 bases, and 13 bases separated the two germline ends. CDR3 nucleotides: TGTGCCAGCAGTTTCCTGAGAGGTGTAGCCAAAAACATTCAGTACTTC. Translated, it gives CASSFLRGVAKNIQYF.

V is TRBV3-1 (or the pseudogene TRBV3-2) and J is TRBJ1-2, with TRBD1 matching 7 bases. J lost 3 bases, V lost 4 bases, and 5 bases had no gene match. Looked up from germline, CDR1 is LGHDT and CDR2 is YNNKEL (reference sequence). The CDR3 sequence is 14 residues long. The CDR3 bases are TGTGCCAGCAGCCCAAACCAGGGGGACTATGGCTACACCTTC. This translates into CASSPNQGDYGYTF.

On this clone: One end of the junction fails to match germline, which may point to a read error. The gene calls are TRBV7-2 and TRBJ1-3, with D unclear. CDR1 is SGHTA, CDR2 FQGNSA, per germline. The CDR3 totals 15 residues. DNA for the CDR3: TGTGCCAGCAGGTTAGCAGGAGCGACTGGAAACACCATATATTTT. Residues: CASRLAGATGNTIYF.

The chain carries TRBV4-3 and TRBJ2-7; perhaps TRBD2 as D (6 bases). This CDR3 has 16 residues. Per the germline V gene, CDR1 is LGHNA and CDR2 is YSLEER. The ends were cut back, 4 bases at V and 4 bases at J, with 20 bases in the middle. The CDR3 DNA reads TGCGCCAGCAGCCGTACATCTAGCGAAGCTCTTTACGAGCAGTACTTC. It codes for CASSRTSSEALYEQYF.

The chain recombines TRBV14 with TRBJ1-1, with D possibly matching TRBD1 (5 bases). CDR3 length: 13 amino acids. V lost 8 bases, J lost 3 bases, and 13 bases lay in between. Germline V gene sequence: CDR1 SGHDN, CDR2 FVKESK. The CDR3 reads CASSPGMYTEAFF. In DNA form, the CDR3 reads TGTGCCAGCTCACCAGGGATGTACACTGAAGCTTTCTTT.

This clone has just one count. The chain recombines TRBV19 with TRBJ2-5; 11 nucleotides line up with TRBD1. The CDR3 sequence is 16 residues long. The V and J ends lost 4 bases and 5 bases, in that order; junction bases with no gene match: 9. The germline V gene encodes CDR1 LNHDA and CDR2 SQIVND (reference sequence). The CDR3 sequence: CASSTRTGGLGETQYF. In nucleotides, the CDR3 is TGTGCCAGTAGTACCCGGACAGGGGGCTTGGGCGAGACCCAGTACTTC.

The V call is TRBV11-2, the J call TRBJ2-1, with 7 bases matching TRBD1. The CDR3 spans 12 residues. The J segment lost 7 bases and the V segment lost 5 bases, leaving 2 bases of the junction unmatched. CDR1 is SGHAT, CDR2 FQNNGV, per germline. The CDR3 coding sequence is TGTGCCAGCAGCCTACAGGGGAATGAGCAGTTCTTC. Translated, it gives CASSLQGNEQFF.